The count of the clone carrying this T cell receptor (beta chain) is one. Germline V gene lookup returns CDR1 SNHLY and CDR2 FYNNEI. Deletions cut 5 bases from V and 0 bases from J, with 11 bases between. The CDR3 has 14 amino acids. In the authors' methods: Counts of nucleated cells, estimated from reference gene primer amplification, were obtained. TCRdb's table, derived via immunoSEQ multiplex PCR, lists solely in-frame clones and lacks some. Clone size and the V and J calls come from that table; the DNA yielded D and trimming. The table records 150,000 to 200,000 clones, roughly nine tenths of them present only once. This entry comes from a study of blood T cell repertoires in COVID-19. In the study overall: The United States, Italy and Spain were the sources of the acute and convalescent COVID-19 samples.

Sequenced input: peripheral blood. This chain uses TRBV2 with TRBJ2-7, with D tentatively TRBD1 (5 bases). This clonotype originated in a woman aged 70-85 years with acute or convalescent COVID-19. In DNA form, the CDR3 reads TGTGCCAGCAGTTTAGGTCAGGGCTCCTACGAGCAGTACTTC. It codes for CASSLGQGSYEQYF. Full variable domain (missing parts from reference TRBV2 and TRBJ2-7): EPEVTQTPSHQVTQMGQEVILRCVPISNHLYFYWYRQILGQKVEFLVSFYNNEISEKSEIFDDQFSVERPDGSNFTLKIRSTKLEDSAMYFCASSLGQGSYEQYFGPGTRLTVT.